Given below is one T cell receptor beta chain in context. The antigen it binds to is not known. The sample holds no much larger clone one base away, and base qualities are not on file. After removal of 0 bases from V and 7 bases from J, the junction retains 16 bases not matched to a gene. Its CDR3 holds 19 amino acids, cysteine through phenylalanine. Only the CDR3 DNA is retained, 57 bases long and in frame from the first base. CDR1 is given as SGHDT and CDR2 as YYEEEE, both from the germline V gene. This specimen belongs to a study of tumor-infiltrating lymphocytes in localized non-small cell lung cancer (dated by TCRdb to about 2021). The study in broad terms: The cohort covered several histologies, both smokers and never-smokers, and patients whose samples were collected after neoadjuvant chemotherapy. The overall ICON cohort comprised around 150 surgical patients with localized non-small cell lung cancer whose tumors were resected. Resected tumor tissue and uninvolved lung tissue described as non-adjacent to the tumor were contributed by each patient, with both tissues obtained from the same patient. The same patients underwent several integrated assays, with TCR sequencing performed together with flow cytometry, multiplex immunofluorescence, RNA-seq, exome sequencing and proteomics. A total of fewer than 65 patients were included in the paired tumor versus uninvolved lung comparison of immunoSEQ T-cell fraction. Overall study results and their limits: Since assay coverage differed from patient to patient depending on how much tissue was available, TCR sequencing was done for only a subset of the cohort. No association of tumor T-cell fraction from TCR sequencing with recurrence-free survival was found (p = 0.61). No difference in TCR-derived T-cell fraction was observed between the flow cytometry-defined immunotypes IM1 (good prognosis) and IM2 (poor prognosis). Different pieces of the same tissue were used for different assays, so technical variation could not be separated from intratumor heterogeneity. Higher T cell infiltration in tumors than in uninvolved lung tissue was supported by TCRbeta sequencing, consistent with immunofluorescence CD3 counts.

Enrollment in ICON was initiated in 2016, and the last patient was enrolled in 2018. In a subcohort of 60 to 85 patients, fresh tumor and matched uninvolved tissue were collected for in-depth immune analyses, with TCR sequencing among those analyses. TCR sequencing was performed on DNA isolated from bulk tissue, without cell sorting. The T-cell fraction in tumor and uninvolved lung tissue was provided by TCR sequencing with the immunoSEQ assay. Per the source publication's procedure: To analyze survival, patients were divided into a high T-cell fraction group (upper tertile) and a low T-cell fraction group (lower two tertiles), and the two groups were compared using a log-rank test. A signed-rank test was used to test paired tumor versus uninvolved lung differences in T-cell fraction. As stored in TCRdb, this immuneACCESS dataset retains in-frame rearrangements with V and J assigned. A fraction of the clones does not appear; measured against another copy, unresolved V genes explain less than half of the discrepancy, and the remainder lacks a known reason. The V and J calls and clone size are taken from that table; D and trimming were inferred from the DNA. In this sample the table shows 25,000 or so clones, approximately 70% of which occur a single time. The ten most abundant clones make up 14% to 15% of the sample.

Sequencing was done on a sample of lung tumor tissue. The chain joins TRBV5-6 to TRBJ2-1, with 10 bases matching TRBD2. The clonotype was recovered from a human donor with non-small cell lung cancer. CDR3 sequence: CASSLGLAGAGRTTNEQFF. The bases read TGTGCCAGCAGCTTGGGGCTAGCGGGAGCGGGGAGGACAACAAATGAGCAGTTCTTC.